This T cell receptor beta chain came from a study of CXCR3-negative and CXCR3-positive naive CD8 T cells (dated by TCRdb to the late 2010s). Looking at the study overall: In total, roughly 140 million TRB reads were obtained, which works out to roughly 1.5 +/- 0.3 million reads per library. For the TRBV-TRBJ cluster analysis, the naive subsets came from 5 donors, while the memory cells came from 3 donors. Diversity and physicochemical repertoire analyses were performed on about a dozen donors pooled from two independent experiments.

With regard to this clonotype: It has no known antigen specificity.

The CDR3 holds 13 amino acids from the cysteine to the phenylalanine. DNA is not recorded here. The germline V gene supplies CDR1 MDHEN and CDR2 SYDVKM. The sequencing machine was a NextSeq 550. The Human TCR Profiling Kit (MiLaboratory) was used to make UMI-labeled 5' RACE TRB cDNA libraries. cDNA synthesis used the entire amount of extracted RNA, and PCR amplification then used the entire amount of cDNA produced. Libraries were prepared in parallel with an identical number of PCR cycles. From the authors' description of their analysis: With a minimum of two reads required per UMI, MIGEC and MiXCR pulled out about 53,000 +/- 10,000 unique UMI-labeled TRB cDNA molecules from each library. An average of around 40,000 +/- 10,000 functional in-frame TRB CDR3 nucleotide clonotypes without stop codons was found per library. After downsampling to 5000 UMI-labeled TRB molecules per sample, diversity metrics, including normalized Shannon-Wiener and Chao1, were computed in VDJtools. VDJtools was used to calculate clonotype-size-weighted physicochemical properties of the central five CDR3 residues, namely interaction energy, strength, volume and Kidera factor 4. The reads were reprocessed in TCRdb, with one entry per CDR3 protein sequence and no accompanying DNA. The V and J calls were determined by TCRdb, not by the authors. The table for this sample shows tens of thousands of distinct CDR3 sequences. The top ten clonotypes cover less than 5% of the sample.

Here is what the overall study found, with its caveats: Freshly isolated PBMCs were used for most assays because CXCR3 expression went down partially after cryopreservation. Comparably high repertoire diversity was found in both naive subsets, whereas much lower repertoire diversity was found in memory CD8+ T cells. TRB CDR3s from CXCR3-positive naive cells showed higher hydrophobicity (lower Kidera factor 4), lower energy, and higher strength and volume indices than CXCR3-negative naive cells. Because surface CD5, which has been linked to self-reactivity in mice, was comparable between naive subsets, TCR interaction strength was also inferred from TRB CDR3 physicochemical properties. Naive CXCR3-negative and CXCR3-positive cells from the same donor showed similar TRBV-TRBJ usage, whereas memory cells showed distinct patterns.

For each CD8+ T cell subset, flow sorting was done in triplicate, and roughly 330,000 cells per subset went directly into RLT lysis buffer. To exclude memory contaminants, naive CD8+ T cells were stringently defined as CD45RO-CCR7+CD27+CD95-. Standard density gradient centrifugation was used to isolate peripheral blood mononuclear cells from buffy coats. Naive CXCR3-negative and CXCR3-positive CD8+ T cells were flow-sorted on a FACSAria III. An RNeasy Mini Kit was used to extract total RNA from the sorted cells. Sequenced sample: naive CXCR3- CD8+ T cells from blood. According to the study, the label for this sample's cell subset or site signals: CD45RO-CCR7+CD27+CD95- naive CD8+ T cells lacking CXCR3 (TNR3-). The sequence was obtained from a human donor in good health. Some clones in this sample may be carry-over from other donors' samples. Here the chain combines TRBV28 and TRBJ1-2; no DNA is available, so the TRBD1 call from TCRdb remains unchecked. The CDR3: CASSAGEAGGYTF.